This TCR beta chain was sequenced in a study of identical twins. Notes on the study in general: Analyses of zero insertions could be partly confounded by invariant MAIT and iNKT cells. Cross-sectional statistical analysis was relied on for the conclusions, without the same donors being followed. Insertions were fewer in abundant cord blood beta clonotypes, whereas memory repertoires showed none of this pattern.

The germline CDR1 and CDR2 sequences are MNHNS and SASEGT. The CDR3 sequence is 17 residues long. J lost 0 bases, V lost 11 bases, and 16 bases had no gene match. TCRdb passed the 5' RACE reads through MiXCR, listing each CDR3 protein once. This sample has roughly 350,000 distinct CDR3 sequences; approximately 8.8% occur once, and the top ten carry approximately 8.9%. With regard to this clonotype: Its matching antigen is unknown.

The sequence came from a woman aged 45-60 years in good health. The sample comprised naive T cells sorted from blood. The rearrangement links TRBV6-1 to TRBJ1-3; 7 bases are shared with TRBD1. The CDR3 spells CAGGRDRYSSSGNTIYF. In DNA form, the CDR3 reads TGTGCCGGGGGTCGGGACAGATACTCAAGCTCTGGAAACACCATATATTTT.